Below are 8 T cell receptor beta chains sequenced from a single sample in a study of neurological immune-mediated disorders. MiXCR, run by TCRdb on the 5' RACE reads, gives a single entry per CDR3 protein. The sample shows fewer than 25,000 distinct CDR3 sequences, about 10% of them seen only once. Sequenced: PBMCs. Receptors were obtained from a woman aged 55 to 70 with HTLV-1-associated myelopathy (HAM/TSP).

This clonotype showed up many times. V gene TRBV6-5 combines with J gene TRBJ2-1; TRBD1 aligns across 9 bases. This CDR3 contains 15 residues. V shed 2 bases and J 8 bases; nucleotides not matched to a gene: 7. Germline V gene lookup returns CDR1 MNHEY and CDR2 SVGAGI. CDR3 protein: CASSYPGQGTDEQFF. In DNA, the CDR3 is TGTGCCAGCAGTTACCCGGGACAGGGAACCGATGAGCAGTTCTTC.

Ten or more counts support this clonotype. The chain uses TRBV24-1 and TRBJ2-1, with D tentatively TRBD2 (7 bases). V was clipped by 2 bases and J by 7 bases, with 11 bases between them. The CDR3 consists of 14 residues. CDR1 is KGHDR, CDR2 SFDVKD, per germline. The CDR3 loop is CATSDYREGNEQFF. In DNA, the CDR3 is TGTGCCACCAGTGATTACAGGGAGGGTAATGAGCAGTTCTTC.

This clonotype appeared many times. The chain carries TRBV6-5 and TRBJ2-1; 10 bases align to TRBD2. The CDR3 covers 17 residues. CDR1 MNHEY and CDR2 SVGAGI come from the germline V gene. Germline trimming cut 5 bases from V and 7 bases from J; bases unmatched to any gene: 14. The CDR3 here is CASSESGGARGTNEQFF. CDR3 DNA sequence: TGTGCCAGCAGTGAGAGCGGGGGGGCAAGAGGGACTAATGAGCAGTTCTTC.

V gene TRBV29-1 combines with J gene TRBJ1-5; D unclear. Germline-derived CDR1 and CDR2 are SQVTM and ANQGSEA. CDR3 length: 13 residues. V dropped 0 bases and J dropped 8 bases, with 11 bases sitting between them. CDR3 in DNA: TGCAGCGTTGAAGAGGAGGAGGGCGAGCCCCAGCATTTT. This sequence encodes CSVEEEEGEPQHF.

This clonotype appeared many times. V and J are TRBV27 and TRBJ1-2; 9 nucleotides agree with TRBD1. The CDR3 totals 15 residues. In germline, CDR1 is MNHEY, CDR2 SMNVEV (reference sequence). Unmatched junction bases numbered 3, after V lost 0 bases and J lost 4 bases. The CDR3 bases are TGTGCCAGCAGTTTATCCGCACAGGGGGCCTATGGCTACACCTTC. The encoded protein is CASSLSAQGAYGYTF.

V usage is TRBV3-1 and J usage is TRBJ1-1; tentatively, D is TRBD1 (5 bases). The germline CDR1 and CDR2 sequences are LGHDT and YNNKEL (reference sequence). The ends were cut back, 0 bases at V and 3 bases at J, with 5 bases in the middle. The CDR3 has 13 amino acids. The CDR3 loop is CASSQDRDTEAFF. The CDR3 region has the DNA TGTGCCAGCAGCCAAGACAGGGACACTGAAGCTTTCTTT.

This clonotype was observed many times. The rearrangement uses TRBV20-1 and TRBJ2-5; D remains ambiguous. Trimming cost V 3 bases and J 2 bases, with 4 bases left between them. The germline gives CDR1 DFQATT, CDR2 SNEGSKA (reference sequence). CDR3 length: 11 residues. The CDR3 spells CSASHQETQYF. In DNA, the CDR3 is TGCAGTGCTAGTCATCAAGAGACCCAGTACTTC.

Ten or more counts support this clonotype. The rearrangement joins TRBV12-3 or TRBV12-4 to TRBJ1-5; 8 bases are shared with TRBD1. The CDR3 contains 16 residues. The J segment lost 2 bases and the V segment lost 8 bases, leaving 11 bases of the junction unmatched. CDR3 residues: CASGDRGPSGNQPQHF. CDR3 DNA sequence: TGTGCCAGCGGAGACAGGGGACCCAGCGGCAATCAGCCCCAGCATTTT.